A single sample gave rise to the 25 T cell receptor beta chains below, sequenced in a study of OX40 agonist ivuxolimab in advanced cancers. Method: immunoSEQ multiplex PCR; TCRdb's copy keeps in-frame clones and lacks some. Counted here are 150,000 to 190,000 clones, under 95% occurring once; the ten biggest clones make up approximately 0.32%. The sequencing used CD4+ or CD8+ T cells sorted from blood, collected in a trial of the OX40 agonist ivuxolimab. These receptors all come from an adult with an advanced solid tumor such as melanoma, head and neck, liver or kidney cancer.

This chain uses TRBV5-1 with TRBJ2-1, with 7 bases matching TRBD1. The V gene end was trimmed by 3 bases and the J gene end by 2 bases; junction bases not matched to a gene: 5. Germline loops: CDR1 SGHRS, CDR2 YFSETQ. This CDR3 spans 15 amino acids. In DNA form, the CDR3 reads TGCGCCAGCAGCTCCCGGACAGGCCCCTACAATGAGCAGTTCTTC. It specifies CASSSRTGPYNEQFF. Full variable domain (missing parts from reference TRBV5-1 and TRBJ2-1): KAGVTQTPRYLIKTRGQQVTLSCSPISGHRSVSWYQQTPGQGLQFLFEYFSETQRNKGNFPGRFSGRQFSNSRSEMNVSTLELGDSALYLCASSSRTGPYNEQFFGPGTRLTVL.

V and J are TRBV5-1 and TRBJ1-6; tentatively, D is TRBD1 (6 bases). Germline V lookup: CDR1 SGHRS, CDR2 YFSETQ. CDR3 size: 15 residues. V shed 0 bases and J shed 6 bases, with 10 bases lying between them. CDR3 sequence: CASSLGDTVNSPLHF. The CDR3 DNA is TGCGCCAGCAGCTTGGGGGACACAGTTAATTCACCCCTCCACTTT.

The V call is TRBV5-1, the J call TRBJ2-1; the match to TRBD2 covers 15 bases. From germline, CDR1 is SGHRS and CDR2 YFSETQ. CDR3 length: 14 amino acids. The ends lost 6 bases at V and 10 bases at J; junction bases unmatched: 5. The CDR3 DNA follows: TGCGCCAGCACCCTCGGGACTAGCGGGAGGGAGCAGTTCTTC. Translation gives CASTLGTSGREQFF.

The rearrangement joins TRBV7-2 to TRBJ2-7; unclear D gene. Per the germline V gene, CDR1 is SGHTA and CDR2 is FQGNSA. This CDR3 comprises 15 residues. V lost 1 base, J lost 0 bases, and 10 bases lay in between. In DNA form, the CDR3 reads TGTGCCAGCAGCTTAGACCGCAGGAGCTCCTACGAGCAGTACTTC. The encoded protein is CASSLDRRSSYEQYF.

CDR3 residues: CASSSSIWEPNQPQHF. CDR3 DNA: TGTGCCAGCAGCTCCAGCATATGGGAGCCAAATCAGCCCCAGCATTTT. The chain is built from TRBV7-9 and TRBJ1-5; D unclear. Germline V CDR1 and CDR2: SEHNR, FQNEAQ (reference sequence). The CDR3 is made up of 16 amino acids. Trimming pared 4 bases from V and 4 bases from J, leaving 17 bases between.

V gene TRBV27 combines with J gene TRBJ2-7, with 7 bases fitting TRBD1. J gave up 2 bases and V 5 bases, and 6 bases lay outside the gene matches. The CDR3 is 14 amino acids. In germline, CDR1 is MNHEY, CDR2 SMNVEV (reference sequence). CDR3 protein: CASSLRTGPYEQYF. The CDR3 region has the DNA TGTGCCAGCAGTCTTCGGACAGGACCCTACGAGCAGTACTTC.

The chain is built from TRBV6-1 and TRBJ1-2; tentatively, D is TRBD1 (5 bases). Germline V gene data show CDR1 as MNHNS and CDR2 as SASEGT. This CDR3 contains 13 residues. Trimming shortened V by 6 bases and J by 1 base, and 9 bases separated the two germline ends. The CDR3 nucleotides are TGTGCCAGCAGAGGGGACCTTAACTATGGCTACACCTTC. This translates into CASRGDLNYGYTF.

This clone was picked up one time. The chain recombines TRBV19 with TRBJ2-7; TRBD1 aligns across 9 bases. The CDR3 runs to 14 residues. Germline V gene sequence: CDR1 LNHDA, CDR2 SQIVND (reference sequence). With 3 bases clipped from V and 6 bases from J, the junction kept 6 bases outside the gene matches. The CDR3 loop reads CASSMGTGPREQYF. The CDR3, as DNA: TGTGCCAGTAGTATGGGGACAGGGCCCCGCGAGCAGTACTTC.

V gene TRBV27 combines with J gene TRBJ2-5, with D possibly matching TRBD2 (5 bases). Trimming took off 4 bases at V and 11 bases at J, with 17 bases between the two ends. Germline V gene data show CDR1 as MNHEY and CDR2 as SMNVEV (reference sequence). The CDR3 runs 13 residues. In DNA form, the CDR3 reads TGTGCCAGCAGTTGGGTGCGGGCGGGTGAGCAGTACTTC. Protein product: CASSWVRAGEQYF.

This chain uses TRBV27 with TRBJ1-3; D unclear. V lost 3 bases and J lost 4, with 7 bases in between. The CDR3 is made up of 13 amino acids. Germline-derived CDR1 and CDR2 are MNHEY and SMNVEV (reference sequence). CDR3 protein: CASSLIAGNTIYF. The CDR3 nucleotides read TGTGCCAGCAGTTTGATAGCCGGAAACACCATATATTTT.

This clone was counted only a few times. This same CDR3 is encoded by further DNA sequences in the sample. The chain employs TRBV15 and TRBJ1-1, with a possible D match to TRBD1 (5 bases). Germline V gives CDR1 LNHNV, CDR2 YYDKDF (reference sequence). The CDR3 loop spans 14 amino acids. V was pared by 0 bases and J by 1 base, with 6 bases between. In DNA, the CDR3 is TGTGCCACCAGCAGAGATGGGGGGAACACTGAAGCTTTCTTT. Protein product: CATSRDGGNTEAFF.

V and J are TRBV9 and TRBJ2-6; a weak D match, TRBD1 (5 bases). The ends were cut back, 3 bases at V and 3 bases at J, with 7 bases in the middle. Germline V gene sequence: CDR1 SGDLS, CDR2 YYNGEE. CDR3 length: 14 amino acids. The CDR3 loop is CASSARVGANVLTF. CDR3 DNA sequence: TGTGCCAGCAGCGCCAGGGTTGGGGCCAACGTCCTGACTTTC.

The chain has TRBV7-9 and TRBJ2-1; 9 bases align to TRBD2. From germline, CDR1 is SEHNR and CDR2 FQNEAQ (reference sequence). This CDR3 comprises 16 residues. The J segment lost 7 bases and the V segment lost 3 bases, leaving 10 bases of the junction unmatched. DNA for the CDR3: TGTGCCAGCAGCTTGGGGGGTAGCGGGAGCCGGAATGAGCAGTTCTTC. Its protein is CASSLGGSGSRNEQFF.

This rearrangement joins TRBV25-1 to TRBJ2-7, with a weak D call TRBD1 (5 bases). Germline assignment: CDR1 MGHDK and CDR2 SYGVNS. V lost 4 bases to trimming and J lost 2 bases, with 12 bases between them. The CDR3 consists of 14 residues. CDR3 sequence reads: CASSGRTSAYEQYF. The CDR3 nucleotides read TGTGCCAGCAGTGGACGGACATCCGCCTACGAGCAGTACTTC.

CDR3 bases: TGTGCCAGCAGCTCAGCCCCAGATCAGCCCCAGCATTTT. It is translated as CASSSAPDQPQHF. The genes are TRBV5-6 and TRBJ1-5; no clear D. V lost 3 bases to trimming and J lost 5 bases, with 9 bases between them. The CDR3 sequence is 13 residues long. Germline CDR1 reads SGHDT; CDR2 reads YYEEEE.

The V gene is TRBV21-1, the J gene TRBJ2-1; no DNA check was done on the table's D call, TRBD2. TRBV21-1 is described as a pseudogene. This CDR3 has 20 residues. The CDR3 DNA is TGTGCCAGCAGCAAGAGGGACAAGGAATGCCTCGGGGGGGTAATCAATGAGCAGTTCTTC. Residues: CASSKRDKECLGGVINEQFF.

On this clone itself: This sample includes further DNA sequences coding for the same CDR3. The chain has TRBV6-5 and TRBJ2-7; TRBD1 agrees at 8 bases. V was pared by 0 bases and J by 4 bases, with 5 bases of the junction left unmatched. The germline V gene encodes CDR1 MNHEY and CDR2 SVGAGI. CDR3 length equals 15 residues. CDR3 residues: CASSYSRQGAYEQYF. In DNA, the CDR3 is TGTGCCAGCAGTTACTCAAGGCAGGGGGCGTACGAGCAGTACTTC.

The gene calls are TRBV2 and TRBJ2-2; a weak D match, TRBD1 (6 bases). The V gene's germline CDR1 is SNHLY and CDR2 FYNNEI. Deletions cut 11 bases from V and 1 base from J, with 14 bases between. The CDR3 has 14 residues. The chain's CDR3 is CALPSQGNTGELFF. The DNA for the CDR3 is TGTGCCCTACCCTCACAGGGGAACACCGGGGAGCTGTTTTTT.

V usage is TRBV9 and J usage is TRBJ1-2, with 7 bases matching TRBD1. The trim removed 0 bases at V and 1 base at J, leaving 6 bases unmatched. Germline CDR1 reads SGDLS; CDR2 reads YYNGEE. The CDR3 has 16 residues. The CDR3 region is CASSVGLRGSNYGYTF. In DNA form, the CDR3 reads TGTGCCAGCAGCGTAGGACTCAGGGGGAGTAACTATGGCTACACCTTC.

The V gene is TRBV6-5, the J gene TRBJ1-1; 7 nucleotides agree with TRBD1. The V gene's germline CDR1 is MNHEY and CDR2 SVGAGI. The CDR3 spans 13 residues. The trim removed 2 bases at V and 7 bases at J, leaving 4 bases unmatched. The CDR3, as DNA: TGTGCCAGCAGTTACCGGGCAGGGGGTGAAGCTTTCTTT. It is translated as CASSYRAGGEAFF.

The chain couples TRBV6-5 to TRBJ1-2; TRBD1 might be the D (5 bases). The length of the CDR3 is 14 residues. The V end lost 5 bases, the J end lost 4 bases, and 14 bases lay between the germline ends. CDR1 is MNHEY, CDR2 SVGAGI, per germline. The CDR3 loop reads CASSLSGWGYGYTF. The CDR3 DNA is TGTGCCAGCAGTCTCTCAGGGTGGGGCTATGGCTACACCTTC.

This sequence joins TRBV27 and TRBJ2-7; no reliable D call. Germline V gene lookup returns CDR1 MNHEY and CDR2 SMNVEV (reference sequence). The CDR3 consists of 15 residues. V dropped 5 bases and J dropped 0 bases, with 14 bases sitting between them. CDR3 residues: CASSVRLLSSYEQYF. The CDR3 DNA is TGTGCCAGCAGTGTTCGACTCCTGAGCTCCTACGAGCAGTACTTC.

This clone was found a few times. The chain couples TRBV19 to TRBJ1-2, with 7 bases identical to TRBD1. The junction had 8 bases not matched to a gene; V was cut back by 2 bases and J by 8 bases. The germline V gene has CDR1 LNHDA and CDR2 SQIVND (reference sequence). The CDR3 consists of 14 residues. CDR3 coding DNA: TGTGCCAGTAGTATATGGACAGGATTGGAAGGCTACACCTTC. Amino acid sequence: CASSIWTGLEGYTF.

The chain joins TRBV9 to TRBJ2-5; 16 bases align to TRBD2. Trimming cost V 4 bases and J 4 bases; bases outside gene matches: 13. CDR3 length equals 19 residues. Germline V gives CDR1 SGDLS, CDR2 YYNGEE. DNA for the CDR3: TGTGCCAGCAGCCCTACGGGACTAGCGGGAGGGCCCTCTCTAGAGACCCAGTACTTC. This gives the protein CASSPTGLAGGPSLETQYF.

The chain recombines TRBV5-6 with TRBJ2-7, with D perhaps being TRBD1 or TRBD2 (5 bases each). V was pared by 0 bases and J by 5 bases, with 15 bases between. This CDR3 comprises 15 residues. Germline loops: CDR1 SGHDT, CDR2 YYEEEE. CDR3 nucleotide sequence: TGTGCCAGCAGCTTGGCCTCGGGGCTAGCCCACGAGCAGTACTTC. The encoded protein is CASSLASGLAHEQYF.